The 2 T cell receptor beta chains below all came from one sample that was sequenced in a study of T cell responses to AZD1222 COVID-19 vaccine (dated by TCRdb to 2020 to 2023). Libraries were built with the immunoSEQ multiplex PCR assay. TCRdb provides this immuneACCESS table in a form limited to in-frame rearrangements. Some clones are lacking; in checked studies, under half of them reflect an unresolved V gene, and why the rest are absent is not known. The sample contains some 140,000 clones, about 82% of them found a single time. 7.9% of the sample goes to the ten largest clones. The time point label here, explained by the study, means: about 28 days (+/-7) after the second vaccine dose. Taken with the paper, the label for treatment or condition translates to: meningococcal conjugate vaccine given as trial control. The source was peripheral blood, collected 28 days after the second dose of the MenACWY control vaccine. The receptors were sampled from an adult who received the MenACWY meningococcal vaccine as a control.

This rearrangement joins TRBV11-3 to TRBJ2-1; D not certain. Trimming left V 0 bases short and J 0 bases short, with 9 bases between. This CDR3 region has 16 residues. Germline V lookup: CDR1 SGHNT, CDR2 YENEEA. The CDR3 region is CASSLDPPYSYNEQFF. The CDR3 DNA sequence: TGTGCCAGCAGCTTAGATCCCCCCTACTCCTACAATGAGCAGTTCTTC.

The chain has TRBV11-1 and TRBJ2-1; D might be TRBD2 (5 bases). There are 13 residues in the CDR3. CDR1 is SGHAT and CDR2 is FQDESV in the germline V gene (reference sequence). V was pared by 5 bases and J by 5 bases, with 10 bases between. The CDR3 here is CASSDGLNNEQFF. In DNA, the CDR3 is TGTGCCAGCAGCGACGGACTGAACAATGAGCAGTTCTTC.